The T cell receptor beta chain under discussion was sequenced for a study of pediatric ulcerative colitis (dated by TCRdb to 2018 to 2020). Study-wide context: Pancolitis was present in six to eight ulcerative colitis patients and left-sided colitis in two, and histology consistent with ulcerative colitis was found in all of these patients. From nine newly diagnosed, treatment-naive pediatric ulcerative colitis patients and four non-IBD control children, paired blood and rectal samples were collected. By Pediatric Ulcerative Colitis Activity Index, mild disease was classified in a couple of patients, moderate disease in four and acute severe colitis in three. Study-level results and caveats: Features of the rectal repertoire distinguished controls, mild-moderate colitis patients and acute severe colitis patients, and in acute severe colitis, rectal diversity was reduced because of clonal expansions. Significantly higher autologous blood-rectal clonal overlap was found in ulcerative colitis patients than in controls, which suggested increased T cell trafficking to inflamed tissue. Only a handful of individuals were included in the healthy control group, which was small. Repertoires were derived from total lymphocyte DNA, so rare subsets such as regulatory T cells may have patterns not reflected. Two rectal CDR3 clonotypes were detected in all ulcerative colitis patients and were not detected in any of the controls. For technical reasons, substantially fewer templates were yielded by the blood samples of two patients, and these blood samples were excluded from blood-rectal overlap analysis.

According to the germline V gene (reference sequence), CDR1 reads LNHDA and CDR2 reads SQIVND. The CDR3, from cysteine to phenylalanine, totals 14 residues. The only DNA kept is the CDR3, 42 bases in frame from the first base. V loses 4 bases of germline sequence and J loses 4 bases, and the interval between the two ends is 11 bases. No immunosuppressive medication had been given to the ulcerative colitis patients before the diagnostic colonoscopy. Blood was sampled at the time of the colonoscopy. The Wizard kit (Promega) was used to extract genomic DNA from both blood and intestinal samples. Comment on this clone: This receptor's antigen is unknown. There are no base qualities to consult, and no much larger clone falls within one base.

Rearranged CDR3 beta regions were amplified from genomic DNA with multiplex V and J primers using the immunoSEQ TRB Survey service. Survey-level sequencing depth of up to 500,000 reads per sample was used to keep depth equal across samples. Libraries were purified, pooled and sequenced on Illumina technology. On the authors' methods: immunoSEQ online tools were used for productive clonality, sample overlap, pairwise scatters, CDR3 beta length, V/D/J gene usage and productiveness. Calculated diversity was defined as the number of unique rearrangements divided by total templates times 100, and Shannon and Simpson indices were additionally computed. Principal component analysis was performed on Z-score normalized data with the R prcomp function and the ggbiplot package. Morisita's index was used to quantify blood-rectal clonal overlap within each subject. TCRdb's version of the immuneACCESS table is confined to in-frame rearrangements and falls short of the full clone set. An unresolved V gene accounts for under half of the shortfall where checked; the remainder is of unknown origin. V, J and clone size were drawn from that table, and D and trimming were deduced from the DNA. The sample table shows tens of thousands of clones, and 86% are seen once. Approximately 3.4% of the sample goes to the ten largest clones.

In this chain, TRBV19 is recombined with TRBJ1-5; the D segment cannot be called with confidence. Input material: blood. The sequence was obtained from a boy aged 10-17 years with severe ulcerative colitis. The sequenced DNA is TGTGCCAGTAGTAAAATTGGGGTAAATCAGCCCCAGCATTTT. Its coded protein is CASSKIGVNQPQHF.